The T cell receptor (beta chain) described here comes from a study of T-cell reconstitution after alpha-beta-depleted transplantation in children. CDR3 length equals 14 residues. Unique molecular identifiers were incorporated when the TCRbeta library was constructed. One entry per CDR3 protein, called by TCRdb with MiXCR from the PCR reads. In the table there are about 610,000 distinct CDR3 sequences, about 10% of which are singletons. This clonotype has a handful of counts. V usage is TRBV21-1 and J usage is TRBJ2-7; no check of the table's D call, TRBD2, against the DNA was made. TRBV21-1 is a recognized pseudogene. The material was PBMCs from the stem cell graft donor, obtained from the stem cell graft. This clonotype was obtained from a human donor who donated a stem cell graft to a child with acute myeloid leukemia. The CDR3 DNA reads as TGTGCCATCCCGACTAGCGGGCGAACCTACGAGCAGTACTTC. This encodes CAIPTSGRTYEQYF.